This passage covers 26 T cell receptor beta chains from one sample sequenced in a study of early T cells in non-severe SARS-CoV-2 infection. In TCRdb, the 5' RACE reads were re-called with MiXCR into one record per CDR3 protein. Of approximately 80,000 distinct CDR3 sequences listed, 10% to 15% are singletons. The sample was whole blood. Every receptor here comes from an adult who was a healthcare worker with PCR-confirmed SARS-CoV-2 infection or an uninfected control (not recorded which).

The CDR3, as DNA: TGTGCCAGCAGCTTTTCCGCGGCCGGGGAGCTGTTTTTT. Amino acid sequence: CASSFSAAGELFF. The chain uses TRBV7-3 and TRBJ2-2; D is ambiguous. The CDR3 consists of 13 residues. Germline values: CDR1 SGHTA, CDR2 FQGTGA. Between the trimmed V and J ends, which lost 3 bases and 6 bases, there was a span of 8 bases.

The chain uses TRBV10-3 and TRBJ2-1; weak D call: TRBD1 (6 bases). The ends were cut back, 4 bases at V and 6 bases at J, with 16 bases in the middle. Germline V lookup: CDR1 ENHRY, CDR2 SYGVKD. The CDR3 has 15 residues. This CDR3 reads CAISGGGPLRNEQFF. In DNA form, the CDR3 reads TGTGCCATCAGTGGAGGGGGACCACTCCGCAATGAGCAGTTCTTC.

This clonotype has at least ten counts. The chain couples TRBV5-6 to TRBJ2-7, with D perhaps being TRBD1 or TRBD2 (5 bases each). Trimming pared 4 bases from V and 4 bases from J, leaving 15 bases between. The germline V gene encodes CDR1 SGHDT and CDR2 YYEEEE. This CDR3 comprises 14 residues. The CDR3 DNA follows: TGTGCCAGCAGCCTGGGGACCTTAGGGTACGAGCAGTACTTC. Protein product: CASSLGTLGYEQYF.

This clonotype was seen a few times. The chain is built from TRBV18 and TRBJ2-5, with D tentatively TRBD2 (5 bases). Germline CDR1 reads KGHSH; CDR2 reads LQKENI. V dropped 2 bases and J dropped 4 bases, with 8 bases sitting between them. The CDR3 extends over 13 amino acids. The CDR3 loop reads CASSPEGPETQYF. The CDR3 DNA sequence: TGTGCCAGCTCACCAGAGGGTCCAGAGACCCAGTACTTC.

This clonotype was recorded a few times. The CDR3 DNA is TGCGCCAGCAGCCAAGGGAAGGGCGGGAGCACTGAAGCTTTCTTT. Translation: CASSQGKGGSTEAFF. The chain couples TRBV4-1 to TRBJ1-1; the D is unclear. CDR1 is MGHRA, CDR2 YSYEKL, per germline. Trimming cost V 1 base and J 4 bases, with 13 bases left between them. The CDR3 is 15 residues long.

This clonotype was counted many times. CDR3 coding DNA: TGTGCCAGCAGCCCAATAGCGGGAGAAGGGAGGTGGAATGAGCAGTTCTTC. It is translated as CASSPIAGEGRWNEQFF. The chain is built from TRBV7-7 and TRBJ2-1; 9 bases line up with TRBD2. Germline assignment: CDR1 SSHAT and CDR2 FNYEAQ (reference sequence). The V and J ends lost 5 bases and 7 bases, in that order; junction bases with no gene match: 15. This CDR3 is 17 amino acids long.

The chain uses TRBV6-2 or TRBV6-3 and TRBJ2-7; possibly TRBD2 for D (7 bases). The CDR3 runs 15 residues. Germline V gene sequence: CDR1 MNHEY, CDR2 SVGEGT. Trimming removed 7 bases from V and 3 bases from J, with 19 bases in between. Here the CDR3 reads CASTGGGGGSYEQYF. CDR3 nucleotide sequence: TGTGCCAGCACCGGAGGGGGAGGCGGGAGCTACGAGCAGTACTTC.

Ten or more counts support this clonotype. The rearrangement joins TRBV3-1 to TRBJ2-7; TRBD2 might be the D (6 bases). The V and J ends lost 1 base and 6 bases respectively, with 16 bases between them. The CDR3 contains 15 residues. Germline V lookup: CDR1 LGHDT, CDR2 YNNKEL (reference sequence). As DNA, the CDR3 is TGTGCCAGCAGCCAAGGTCACGGGAGCAGTGGCGAGCAGTACTTC. Amino acid sequence: CASSQGHGSSGEQYF.

This clonotype was observed many times. The rearrangement links TRBV29-1 to TRBJ2-3; D unclear. Per the germline V gene, CDR1 is SQVTM and CDR2 is ANQGSEA. Trimming left V 5 bases short and J 2 bases short, with 8 bases between. This CDR3 has 12 amino acids. The CDR3 protein is CSVWSFTDTQYF. DNA for the CDR3: TGCAGCGTTTGGTCATTCACAGATACGCAGTATTTT.

This clonotype turned up a few times. The V call is TRBV28, the J call TRBJ1-1; 10 bases agree with TRBD1. The germline V gene has CDR1 MDHEN and CDR2 SYDVKM. The CDR3 contains 18 residues. J was trimmed by 5 bases and V by 4 bases; bases with no gene match: 16. The chain's CDR3 is CASSSTQRQGAIRTEAFF. As DNA, the CDR3 is TGTGCCAGCAGTTCAACCCAAAGACAGGGGGCGATTCGAACTGAAGCTTTCTTT.

This clonotype was seen repeatedly, ten times or more. The gene calls are TRBV3-1 and TRBJ2-7; D uncertain. Germline V gene data show CDR1 as LGHDT and CDR2 as YNNKEL (reference sequence). Trimming pared 1 base from V and 3 bases from J, leaving 10 bases between. The length of the CDR3 is 14 residues. The CDR3 sequence: CASSQAWASYEQYF. For the CDR3, the DNA is TGTGCCAGCAGCCAAGCCTGGGCCAGCTACGAGCAGTACTTC.

This chain links TRBV5-5 with TRBJ1-1; D unresolved. The germline V gene has CDR1 SGHKS and CDR2 YYEKEE (reference sequence). This CDR3 spans 17 amino acids. V lost 4 bases, J lost 0 bases, and 19 bases lay in between. This CDR3 reads CASSLSYYQQMNTEAFF. The CDR3 region has the DNA TGTGCCAGCAGCCTTAGCTACTACCAACAAATGAACACTGAAGCTTTCTTT. The complete variable domain, with remaining parts taken from reference TRBV5-5 and TRBJ1-1, reads DAGVTQSPTHLIKTRGQQVTLRCSPISGHKSVSWYQQVLGQGPQFIFQYYEKEERGRGNFPDRFSARQFPNYSSELNVNALLLGDSALYLCASSLSYYQQMNTEAFFGQGTRLTVV.

This clonotype was seen many times. The CDR3 is CASSYSPSNQPQHF. The DNA for the CDR3 is TGTGCCAGCAGTTATTCCCCTAGCAATCAGCCCCAGCATTTT. The gene calls are TRBV6-6 and TRBJ1-5, with unresolved D. CDR1 MNHNY and CDR2 SVGAGI come from the germline V gene (reference sequence). This CDR3 is built from 14 residues. Trimming left V 3 bases short and J 0 bases short, with 6 bases between.

This clonotype was recorded many times. The V call is TRBV29-1, the J call TRBJ1-1, with TRBD1 as a possible D gene (6 bases). V was shortened by 4 bases and J by 11 bases, with 14 bases between the two germline ends. Germline CDR1 is SQVTM and CDR2 is ANQGSEA. This CDR3 has 11 residues. The CDR3 nucleotides are TGCAGCGTTGTACGGGGGCGTGGGGCTTTCTTT. Translation: CSVVRGRGAFF.

The chain combines TRBV24-1 with TRBJ2-5, with D possibly matching TRBD1 (6 bases). V was pared by 2 bases and J by 3 bases, with 12 bases between. The CDR3 sequence is 15 residues long. Germline-derived CDR1 and CDR2 are KGHDR and SFDVKD. The chain's CDR3 is CATSDYRDTKETQYF. The DNA for the CDR3 is TGTGCCACCAGTGATTACCGGGACACAAAAGAGACCCAGTACTTC.

This clonotype occurred a few times. CDR3 in DNA: TGTGCCAGCACCGAGACGCACAGGCCCAATCAGCCCCAGCATTTT. Amino acids: CASTETHRPNQPQHF. The chain uses TRBV6-1 and TRBJ1-5; D might be TRBD1 (5 bases). CDR1 is MNHNS and CDR2 is SASEGT in the germline V gene. V dropped 7 bases and J dropped 3 bases, with 16 bases sitting between them. The CDR3 contains 15 residues.

The CDR3 protein is CASSAGVSYGYTF. CDR3 in DNA: TGTGCCAGCAGTGCAGGGGTAAGCTATGGCTACACCTTC. The gene calls are TRBV6-6 and TRBJ1-2; TRBD1 is a possible D gene (6 bases). This CDR3 contains 13 residues. V was shortened by 5 bases and J by 4 bases, with 11 bases between the two germline ends. Germline V CDR1 and CDR2: MNHNY, SVGAGI (reference sequence).

This clonotype has just a few counts. The rearrangement joins TRBV18 to TRBJ2-1; D might be TRBD1 or TRBD2, each matching 5 bases. There are 14 residues in the CDR3. Germline-derived CDR1 and CDR2 are KGHSH and LQKENI. V was clipped by 2 bases and J by 9 bases, with 14 bases between them. CDR3 region: CASSPTGTIVEQFF. CDR3 bases: TGTGCCAGCTCACCAACCGGGACCATCGTTGAGCAGTTCTTC.

This clonotype was counted ten times or more. The J gene is TRBJ2-5, the V gene TRBV12-3 or TRBV12-4, with D hard to call. The V end was cut by 5 bases, the J end by 2 bases, with 3 bases between. The CDR3 runs 11 residues. The CDR3 DNA follows: TGTGCCAGCAGTAAGCAAGAGACCCAGTACTTC. It specifies CASSKQETQYF.

This clonotype was observed a few times. The J gene is TRBJ2-4, the V gene TRBV15; 7 positions agree with TRBD1. The CDR3 has 13 amino acids. Germline values: CDR1 LNHNV, CDR2 YYDKDF (reference sequence). V lost 4 bases to trimming and J lost 5 bases; unmatched junction nucleotides: 2. The CDR3 DNA follows: TGTGCCACCAGCACGGACAGGCAAAACATTCAGTACTTC. It translates to CATSTDRQNIQYF.

This clonotype was found a few times. The V call is TRBV27, the J call TRBJ2-7; 9 nucleotides align to TRBD1. Germline assignment: CDR1 MNHEY and CDR2 SMNVEV (reference sequence). The junction had 5 bases not matched to a gene; V was cut back by 2 bases and J by 3 bases. There are 15 residues in the CDR3. The CDR3 coding sequence is TGTGCCAGCAGTTTAACCGGGACAGGGTACTACGAGCAGTACTTC. Translating it yields CASSLTGTGYYEQYF.

This clonotype was seen more than once but under ten times. J is TRBJ2-3 and V is TRBV20-1; 8 positions match TRBD1. The CDR3 has 17 amino acids. V dropped 1 base and J dropped 4; count of bases not matched to a gene: 13. CDR1 and CDR2 (germline): DFQATT, SNEGSKA (reference sequence). As DNA, the CDR3 is TGCAGTGCTAGAGCGCCAGGGGGCCAAGTTAGGGCAGATACGCAGTATTTT. Translating gives CSARAPGGQVRADTQYF.

The chain carries TRBV9 and TRBJ2-3; D gene uncertain. V gave up 0 bases and J gave up 4 bases, with 9 bases separating them. Looked up from germline, CDR1 is SGDLS and CDR2 is YYNGEE. The CDR3 runs to 14 residues. As DNA, the CDR3 is TGTGCCAGCAGCGTAGCTTCAGCCCCAGATACGCAGTATTTT. This sequence encodes CASSVASAPDTQYF.

The chain recombines TRBV3-1 with TRBJ2-4; 8 bases are shared with TRBD1. Trimming took 4 bases from V and 9 from J; bases not matched to a gene: 14. The germline V gene encodes CDR1 LGHDT and CDR2 YNNKEL (reference sequence). The CDR3 covers 16 residues. CDR3: CASSLRTGRHGGIQYF. CDR3 in DNA: TGTGCCAGCAGCCTCCGGACAGGGAGGCACGGGGGCATTCAGTACTTC.

This clonotype was seen a handful of times. V is TRBV20-1 and J is TRBJ2-5; D may be TRBD2 (6 bases). Per germline, CDR1 DFQATT and CDR2 SNEGSKA (reference sequence). Trimming shortened V by 5 bases and J by 4 bases, and 8 bases separated the two germline ends. This CDR3 contains 11 residues. CDR3 nucleotides: TGCAGTGCTGGGGGGACAGAGACCCAGTACTTC. This codes for CSAGGTETQYF.

The chain combines TRBV7-9 with TRBJ2-5, with D maybe TRBD2 (6 bases). CDR1 and CDR2 from the germline V gene are SEHNR and FQNEAQ (reference sequence). The CDR3 has 15 residues. Trimming removed 0 bases from V and 4 bases from J, with 12 bases in between. In nucleotides, the CDR3 is TGTGCCAGCAGCTTAGCCGGGACTGGGTCAGAGACCCAGTACTTC. This gives the protein CASSLAGTGSETQYF.